The 14 T cell receptor beta chains in this list originate from one sample, sequenced in a study of regulatory T cells in long-lasting Graves disease. Time point meaning: newly diagnosed GD, antithyroid drugs for less than 3 months. PBMC RNA was the source of the TCR library. Building of the TCR beta libraries involved iRepertoire HTBI primers and Arm-PCR of CDR3 regions. TCRdb reprocessed the multiplex PCR reads via MiXCR and lists one record per CDR3 protein. The table has approximately 540,000 distinct CDR3 sequences, more than 10% seen once. The data also belong to a second study, concerning T cells in Graves' hyperthyroidism and ophthalmopathy.

The starting material was peripheral blood mononuclear cells (PBMCs), obtained at new diagnosis, from a patient treated with antithyroid drugs. These receptors all stem from a woman aged 25-40 years with Graves disease.

In its sample, this clonotype was seen a few times. The J gene is TRBJ1-2, the V gene TRBV3-1; maybe TRBD1 (6 bases). The CDR3 length is 16 residues. Germline CDR1 and CDR2: LGHDT and YNNKEL (reference sequence). V lost 0 bases and J lost 6, with 17 bases in between. The CDR3 spells CASSQDLDSSGDGYTF. CDR3 DNA: TGTGCCAGCAGCCAAGATCTAGACAGCTCAGGGGATGGCTACACCTTC.

Concerning this clonotype itself: A far larger clone is only one base removed, so a read error is likely. The chain uses TRBV11-1 and TRBJ2-5; D is perhaps TRBD2 (5 bases). Germline V lookup: CDR1 SGHAT, CDR2 FQDESV (reference sequence). This CDR3 is built from 12 residues. The chain's CDR3 is CASSGGEETHYF. The CDR3 coding sequence is TGTGCCAGCAGCGGAGGTGAAGAGACCCACTACTTC.

The rearrangement joins TRBV14 to TRBJ1-1, with unresolved D. V was trimmed by 2 bases and J by 3 bases, leaving 22 bases between them. This CDR3 is built from 18 residues. Looked up from germline, CDR1 is SGHDN and CDR2 is FVKESK. DNA of the CDR3: TGTGCCAGCAGCCAACCCGGTAGGCGTTGTGGAAAGGACACTGAAGCTTTCTTT. Translated, it gives CASSQPGRRCGKDTEAFF. Supplemented by reference TRBV14 and TRBJ1-1, the full variable domain reads EAGVTQFPSHSVIEKGQTVTLRCDPISGHDNLYWYRRVMGKEIKFLLHFVKESKQDESGMPNNRFLAERTGGTYSTLKVQPAELEDSGVYFCASSQPGRRCGKDTEAFFGQGTRLTVV.

This clonotype has only a few counts. V and J are TRBV25-1 and TRBJ2-3, with 8 bases lining up with TRBD2. The V gene end was trimmed by 11 bases and the J gene end by 2 bases; junction bases not matched to a gene: 9. The CDR3 is 14 residues long. Germline-derived CDR1 and CDR2 are MGHDK and SYGVNS. DNA of the CDR3: TGTGCCGCAGGTCTCGGGAGGGACACAGATACGCAGTATTTT. It yields the protein CAAGLGRDTDTQYF.

This clonotype was observed many times. The V gene is TRBV3-1, the J gene TRBJ2-1, with D uncertain. Germline CDR1 reads LGHDT; CDR2 reads YNNKEL (reference sequence). The CDR3 runs 19 residues. V lost 11 bases and J 0 bases, leaving 29 bases between the germline ends. CDR3 protein: CASSNLPYPRGSSYNEQFF. The CDR3 DNA is TGTGCCTCCTCGAACCTACCCTACCCCCGCGGTAGCTCCTACAATGAGCAGTTCTTC.

At least ten counts were recorded for this clonotype. The chain joins TRBV15 to TRBJ1-5; 12 positions agree with TRBD1. Germline V lookup: CDR1 LNHNV, CDR2 YYDKDF (reference sequence). The CDR3 runs to 18 residues. After removal of 0 bases from V and 5 bases from J, the junction contained 8 bases not matched to a gene. The CDR3 is CATSRDYSGQGADQPQHF. CDR3 nucleotides: TGTGCCACCAGCAGAGATTACTCGGGACAGGGGGCCGATCAGCCCCAGCATTTT.

This clonotype showed up many times. The J gene is TRBJ1-5, the V gene TRBV10-3; D unclear. Deletions cut 1 base from V and 4 bases from J, with 11 bases between. The CDR3 runs 15 residues. CDR1 is ENHRY and CDR2 is SYGVKD in the germline V gene. The CDR3 region has the DNA TGTGCCATCAGTGAGTATTACGGCCAAAATCAGCCCCAGCATTTT. Protein: CAISEYYGQNQPQHF.

In its sample, this clonotype was seen many times. The chain employs TRBV15 and TRBJ1-2; D remains ambiguous. V was cut by 1 base and J by 2 bases, with 11 bases left in between. CDR1 is LNHNV, CDR2 YYDKDF, per germline (reference sequence). The CDR3 is 15 residues long. As DNA, the CDR3 is TGTGCCACCAGCAGAGGGAGTGGCTGGAACTATGGCTACACCTTC. Protein sequence: CATSRGSGWNYGYTF.

In this sample, this clonotype turned up many times. The chain links TRBV20-1 to TRBJ1-6; D is ambiguous. The V end lost 3 bases, the J end lost 9 bases, and 12 bases lay between the germline ends. CDR3 length: 13 residues. The germline V gene encodes CDR1 DFQATT and CDR2 SNEGSKA (reference sequence). The CDR3 nucleotides read TGCAGTGCTAGGGCCAGAATTGGTTCACCCCTCCACTTT. Its translation is CSARARIGSPLHF.

This clonotype has a count of ten or more. This CDR3 is CASRPAFAEAFF. In nucleotides, the CDR3 is TGTGCCAGCAGGCCAGCGTTCGCTGAAGCTTTCTTT. This chain links TRBV6-1 with TRBJ1-1; no clear D. The CDR3 extends over 12 amino acids. Trimming pared 6 bases from V and 6 bases from J, leaving 11 bases between. In germline, CDR1 is MNHNS, CDR2 SASEGT.

This clonotype appeared many times. The rearrangement links TRBV18 to TRBJ1-4, with D unclear. Trimming pared 2 bases from V and 4 bases from J, leaving 8 bases between. This CDR3 is built from 14 residues. Germline values: CDR1 KGHSH, CDR2 LQKENI. CDR3 nucleotides: TGTGCCAGCTCACCAGGGCTGGATAATGAAAAACTGTTTTTT. Protein product: CASSPGLDNEKLFF.

This clonotype was seen repeatedly, ten times or more. The chain carries TRBV12-3 or TRBV12-4 and TRBJ2-1; 7 positions agree with TRBD1. Unmatched junction bases numbered 4, after V lost 6 bases and J lost 5 bases. The CDR3 is made up of 13 amino acids. The CDR3 DNA reads as TGTGCCAGCAGGGGGGACAGTCACAATGAGCAGTTCTTC. This sequence encodes CASRGDSHNEQFF.

This clonotype showed up just a few times. This chain links TRBV3-1 with TRBJ1-3; D unclear. The germline CDR1 and CDR2 sequences are LGHDT and YNNKEL (reference sequence). The CDR3 contains 14 residues. V was trimmed by 2 bases and J by 1 base, leaving 6 bases between them. The CDR3 coding sequence is TGTGCCAGCAGCCAACGGGAGTCTGGAAACACCATATATTTT. Protein product: CASSQRESGNTIYF.

V gene TRBV16 combines with J gene TRBJ2-7; unclear D gene. The CDR3 is 13 amino acids. Germline values: CDR1 KGHSY, CDR2 FQNENV. V was pared by 2 bases and J by 4 bases, with 9 bases between. The CDR3 loop reads CASSQGSIYEQYF. The CDR3 coding sequence is TGTGCCAGCAGCCAAGGGTCAATATACGAGCAGTACTTC.